This T cell receptor (beta chain) stems from a study of blood T cell repertoires in COVID-19. Study details: Material from acute and convalescent COVID-19 was sourced from the United States, Italy and Spain. The analysed material was cDNA or gDNA that came from T cells, B-cell-depleted T cells, or PBMCs.

V lost 0 bases and J lost 1, with 10 bases in between. Per the germline V gene, CDR1 is SGDLS and CDR2 is YYNGEE. The CDR3 spans 15 residues. Methods used by the authors: Reference gene primers were amplified, and this amplification served to estimate nucleated cell counts. Sequenced by immunoSEQ multiplex PCR; TCRdb stores in-frame clones only, minus some. That table furnishes V, J and clone size, whereas the DNA furnished D and trimming. The sample contains 200,000 to 250,000 clones, about 90% of which appear only once. The source material was peripheral blood. The chain is built from TRBV9 and TRBJ1-2; D not certain. This clonotype was obtained from a man aged 25 to 40 with COVID-19, enrolled during active disease. The CDR3 sequence is CASSVGTAHNYGYTF. CDR3 nucleotide sequence: TGTGCCAGCAGCGTAGGGACTGCCCATAACTATGGCTACACCTTC.